What follows describes a single T cell receptor (beta chain). This sample was taken from a study of T cell responses to AZD1222 COVID-19 vaccine. Study details: Pooled samples include second doses given at about 4 or 12 weeks.

V lost 2 bases and J 7 bases, leaving 11 bases between the germline ends. The germline V gene encodes CDR1 MRHNA and CDR2 SNTAGT. This CDR3 is built from 14 residues. Method: immunoSEQ multiplex PCR; TCRdb's copy keeps in-frame clones and lacks some. The sample records more than 100,000 clones, roughly nine tenths being singletons. This specimen was peripheral blood, taken on day 0 of AZD1222 vaccination. This receptor was obtained from an adult in good health. This chain connects TRBV6-4 to TRBJ1-4; the D is unclear. CDR3 protein: CASSDAPWFEKLFF. The CDR3 DNA follows: TGTGCCAGCAGTGACGCACCCTGGTTTGAAAAACTGTTTTTT.